The rows below give T cell receptor beta chains drawn from one sample of a study of T cell repertoires in ileal Crohn's disease. Clones were read by immunoSEQ multiplex PCR, and TCRdb kept only the in-frame ones, dropping some. The table shows 8,000 to 9,500 clones, with 65% to 90% occurring only once. Sequencing input: ileal tissue. Every receptor here comes from an adult with Crohn's disease. Each CDR3 is given with its conserved first and last residue. The D gene is left open where the match is weak. A clone size is listed for some rows: how often the clone was seen (once, few, many), or a class if it is expanded.

13	-	TRBJ1-1	-	TRBV7-8	CASSRRKNTEAFF	TGTGCCAGCAGCCGACGGAAGAACACTGAAGCTTTCTTT
15	-	TRBJ2-7	-	TRBV28	CASSLDMESFYEQYF	TGTGCCAGCAGTTTAGATATGGAGTCCTTCTACGAGCAGTACTTC
16	-	TRBJ1-3	-	TRBV5-1	CASSLEGGGSGNTIYF	TGCGCCAGCAGCTTGGAGGGGGGAGGCTCTGGAAACACCATATATTTT
15	-	TRBJ1-5	medium-sized	TRBV5-5	CASSTGIQGNQPQHF	TGTGCCAGCAGCACGGGGATTCAGGGAAATCAGCCCCAGCATTTT
15	-	TRBJ2-7	-	TRBV28	CASRTQTVRENEQYF	TGTGCCAGCAGAACTCAGACTGTCCGGGAGAACGAGCAGTACTTC
15	-	TRBJ2-7	-	TRBV19	CASSHGPSQEDEQYF	TGTGCCAGTAGTCATGGCCCGTCACAGGAGGACGAGCAGTACTTC
12	TRBD1	TRBJ1-2	-	TRBV6-5	CASCDRGYGYTF	TGTGCCAGCTGCGACAGGGGATATGGCTACACCTTC
13	-	TRBJ2-7	-	TRBV6-6	CASSYFLGAEQYF	TGTGCCAGCAGTTACTTTCTGGGGGCCGAGCAGTACTTC
14	TRBD1	TRBJ2-1	few	TRBV28	CASRRQGAGSEQFF	TGTGCCAGCAGGCGACAGGGGGCGGGGAGTGAGCAGTTCTTC
15	-	TRBJ1-5	-	TRBV6-5	CASSLSGYSNQPQHF	TGTGCCAGCAGCCTGTCGGGGTATAGCAATCAGCCCCAGCATTTT
16	TRBD1	TRBJ2-7	-	TRBV25-1	CASSLTGTGYAYEQYF	TGTGCCAGCAGTCTCACCGGGACAGGGTACGCCTACGAGCAGTACTTC
14	-	TRBJ1-2	-	TRBV25-1	CASRNSGQVYGYTF	TGTGCCAGCAGAAATTCCGGACAAGTCTATGGCTACACCTTC
14	-	TRBJ2-7	-	TRBV27	CASSLRGRNYEQYF	TGTGCCAGCAGCCTCCGAGGCAGAAACTACGAGCAGTACTTC
14	-	TRBJ2-7	-	TRBV5-1	CASSLEATSYEQYF	TGCGCCAGCAGCTTGGAGGCCACCTCCTACGAGCAGTACTTC
14	-	TRBJ2-7	few	TRBV5-1	CASSVTDGPYEQYF	TGCGCCAGCAGCGTTACCGACGGACCCTACGAGCAGTACTTC
14	TRBD1	TRBJ2-7	-	TRBV6-5	CASSRQGGSYEQYF	TGTGCCAGCAGCCGACAGGGGGGATCCTACGAGCAGTACTTC
13	-	TRBJ2-3	-	TRBV10-3	CATEAPATDTQYF	TGTGCCACCGAAGCCCCTGCGACAGATACGCAGTATTTT
14	-	TRBJ2-2	few	TRBV27	CASRVGLNTGELFF	TGTGCCAGCAGAGTAGGATTGAACACCGGGGAGCTGTTTTTT
15	-	TRBJ2-5	-	TRBV6-1	CASSGPVQSQETQYF	TGTGCCAGCAGTGGCCCGGTACAGAGCCAAGAGACCCAGTACTTC
13	TRBD1	TRBJ1-1	large	TRBV6-4	CASSRTGNTEAFF	TGTGCCAGCAGCCGGACAGGAAACACTGAAGCTTTCTTT
15	-	TRBJ2-1	-	TRBV19	CASSLGIQAYNEQFF	TGTGCCAGTAGCCTAGGAATACAAGCATACAATGAGCAGTTCTTC
15	TRBD2	TRBJ2-3	-	TRBV28	CASSLREGFADTQYF	TGTGCCAGCAGTTTGCGGGAGGGCTTCGCAGATACGCAGTATTTT
16	TRBD1	TRBJ2-3	-	TRBV5-4	CASSLKDRGGSDTQYF	TGTGCCAGCAGCTTGAAGGACAGGGGGGGTTCAGATACGCAGTATTTT
12	-	TRBJ1-4	-	TRBV5-1	CASSLNRVKLFF	TGCGCCAGCAGCTTGAACCGGGTGAAACTGTTTTTT
15	TRBD1	TRBJ2-3	-	TRBV28	CASSPDRDVSDTQYF	TGTGCCAGCAGCCCGGACAGGGATGTATCAGATACGCAGTATTTT
15	-	TRBJ2-7	-	TRBV10-3	CAISESGGPQDEQYF	TGTGCCATCAGTGAGTCCGGGGGCCCTCAAGACGAGCAGTACTTC
15	-	TRBJ1-3	-	TRBV19	CASSGPGGSGNTIYF	TGTGCCAGTAGTGGGCCAGGCGGGTCTGGAAACACCATATATTTT
14	-	TRBJ1-2	-	TRBV6-5	CASSYGTANHGYTF	TGTGCCAGCAGTTACGGGACGGCCAACCATGGCTACACCTTC
15	-	TRBJ2-7	-	TRBV9	CASSVELGAEYEQYF	TGTGCCAGCAGCGTAGAGTTGGGGGCAGAATACGAGCAGTACTTC
14	TRBD1	TRBJ2-2	-	TRBV10-3	CAISAQGDTGELFF	TGTGCCATCAGTGCTCAGGGGGACACCGGGGAGCTGTTTTTT
13	TRBD2	TRBJ2-1	-	TRBV29-1	CSFTGLAGGEQFF	TGCAGCTTCACGGGACTAGCGGGAGGGGAGCAGTTCTTC
17	TRBD2	TRBJ2-3	-	TRBV27	CASKRLAALVGTDTQYF	TGTGCCAGCAAAAGACTAGCGGCCCTAGTAGGGACAGATACGCAGTATTTT
15	-	TRBJ2-7	-	TRBV5-5	CASSRWDRSSYEQYF	TGTGCCAGCAGCCGATGGGACCGGAGCTCCTACGAGCAGTACTTC
16	TRBD1	TRBJ2-1	-	TRBV4-2	CASSQDPGTGNNEQFF	TGTGCCAGCAGCCAAGATCCCGGGACAGGGAACAATGAGCAGTTCTTC
13	TRBD1	TRBJ1-2	few	TRBV30	CAWIAMTGVSYTF	TGTGCCTGGATCGCGATGACAGGGGTGAGCTACACCTTC
14	-	TRBJ1-5	-	TRBV5-6	CASSLYRVGQPQHF	TGTGCCAGCAGCCTATACAGGGTGGGTCAGCCCCAGCATTTT
15	-	TRBJ1-1	few	TRBV5-1	CASSLWTAMNTEAFF	TGCGCCAGCAGCTTGTGGACAGCGATGAACACTGAAGCTTTCTTT
13	TRBD1	TRBJ1-2	few	TRBV6-6	CASRLGQGHGYTF	TGTGCCAGCAGGCTCGGACAGGGTCATGGCTACACCTTC
14	-	TRBJ1-5	-	TRBV19	CASSITRVNQPQHF	TGTGCCAGTAGTATTACCAGGGTGAATCAGCCCCAGCATTTT
14	TRBD2	TRBJ2-2	few	TRBV29-1	CSVSSGRDDGELFF	TGCAGCGTTTCTAGCGGGAGAGATGACGGGGAGCTGTTTTTT
10	-	TRBJ2-2	-	TRBV28	CATSTGELFF	TGTGCCACCTCCACAGGGGAGCTGTTTTTT
15	TRBD1	TRBJ1-5	-	TRBV27	CASRTGQGVNQPQHF	TGTGCCAGCAGAACGGGACAGGGGGTAAATCAGCCCCAGCATTTT
14	-	TRBJ2-6	-	TRBV28	CASRGRSGANVLTF	TGTGCCAGCCGGGGAAGGTCTGGGGCCAACGTCCTGACTTTC
14	-	TRBJ1-2	-	TRBV27	CASSLSSGLGGYTF	TGTGCCAGCAGTTTATCGTCAGGACTTGGAGGCTACACCTTC
12	-	TRBJ2-3	once	TRBV28	CASRRQTDTQYF	TGTGCCAGCAGGCGACAGACAGATACGCAGTATTTT
15	TRBD1	TRBJ1-1	-	TRBV6-5	CASSYSTGVGTEAFF	TGTGCCAGCAGTTACTCGACAGGGGTCGGCACTGAAGCTTTCTTT